A selection of T cell receptor beta chains follows, all from one sample in a study of T cells in Graves' hyperthyroidism and ophthalmopathy. TCRdb used MiXCR to reprocess the multiplex PCR reads, holding one entry per CDR3 protein. This sample has some 700,000 distinct CDR3 sequences, with 17% found just once. The sample taken for sequencing was blood. These receptors all stem from a man aged 45-65 years with Graves' hyperthyroidism. Each CDR3 is given with its conserved first and last residue. The D gene is left open where the match is weak. Size values are once, few and many counts, or a class for expanded clones, and some rows have none.

d_call,v_call,j_call,clone_size,cdr3_aa,cdr3_nt
TRBD2,TRBV7-9,TRBJ2-2,few,CASSNRLAKPMNTGELFF,TGTGCCAGCAGCAACCGACTAGCCAAACCCATGAACACCGGGGAGCTGTTTTTT
.,TRBV28,TRBJ2-7,many,CASSFPGAQRGDEQYF,TGTGCCAGCAGTTTCCCTGGGGCGCAGCGCGGGGACGAGCAGTACTTC
TRBD2,TRBV10-1,TRBJ2-7,few,CASNQGGPTYEQYF,TGCGCCAGCAATCAGGGAGGGCCTACCTACGAGCAGTACTTC
.,TRBV6-2/TRBV6-3,TRBJ1-1,few,CASSYGTAGNTEAFF,TGTGCCAGCAGTTACGGGACCGCGGGGAACACTGAAGCTTTCTTT
.,TRBV6-1,TRBJ1-5,.,CASRPLTNQPQHF,TGTGCCAGTAGGCCCCTAACCAATCAGCCCCAGCATTTT
.,TRBV3-1,TRBJ2-7,many,CASSQQVGGPLEQYF,TGTGCCAGCAGCCAACAGGTGGGAGGACCCCTCGAGCAGTACTTC
TRBD2,TRBV28,TRBJ2-7,few,CASRPTSGTYEQYF,TGTGCCAGCAGACCGACTAGCGGGACTTACGAGCAGTACTTC
TRBD2,TRBV30,TRBJ2-7,.,CAWSAPGTSGRARNEQYF,TGTGCCTGGAGTGCCCCCGGGACTAGCGGGAGGGCCAGAAACGAGCAGTACTTC
TRBD2,TRBV28,TRBJ2-1,many,CASSGRLALSYNEQFF,TGTGCCAGCAGCGGAAGACTAGCCCTCTCCTACAATGAGCAGTTCTTC
TRBD2,TRBV11-2,TRBJ2-3,once,CASSPRGTQREGATDTQYF,TGTGCCAGCAGCCCTCGGGGTACGCAGCGGGAGGGCGCCACAGATACGCAGTATTTT
.,TRBV19,TRBJ1-5,.,CASSTVASNQPQHF,TGTGCCAGTAGTACAGTTGCTAGCAATCAGCCCCAGCATTTT
.,TRBV29-1,TRBJ1-3,.,CSVVTDKHGNTIYF,TGCAGCGTTGTAACCGACAAGCACGGAAACACCATATATTTT
.,TRBV7-9,TRBJ2-7,many,CASSLNAGNEQYF,TGTGCCAGCAGCTTGAACGCGGGGAACGAGCAGTACTTC
TRBD2,TRBV20-1,TRBJ2-7,many,CSAPDGGAHEQYF,TGCAGTGCTCCTGACGGGGGGGCCCACGAGCAGTACTTC
TRBD1,TRBV7-2,TRBJ1-1,.,CASSSQWTGVGTEAFF,TGTGCCAGCAGCTCCCAGTGGACAGGGGTGGGCACTGAAGCTTTCTTT
TRBD1,TRBV20-1,TRBJ1-6,.,CSARRQGDSPLHF,TGCAGTGCTAGACGGCAGGGGGATTCACCCCTCCACTTT
.,TRBV28,TRBJ2-5,.,CASKLRATFIQETQYF,TGTGCCAGCAAACTTCGGGCTACCTTTATTCAAGAGACCCAGTACTTC
.,TRBV28,TRBJ1-4,.,CASAGGNEKLFF,TGTGCCAGCGCCGGGGGGAATGAAAAACTGTTTTTT
.,TRBV5-8,TRBJ1-4,.,CASSGWGVTEKLFF,TGTGCCAGCAGCGGATGGGGGGTGACAGAAAAACTGTTTTTT
.,TRBV6-1,TRBJ2-7,many,CASSDPSTKTRKAYEQYF,TGTGCCAGCAGTGATCCTTCCACCAAGACTAGGAAGGCCTACGAGCAGTACTTC
.,TRBV14,TRBJ1-1,many,CASSQEGWDTEAFF,TGTGCCAGCAGCCAAGAAGGGTGGGACACTGAAGCTTTCTTT
.,TRBV19,TRBJ1-5,few,CASSRQIYSNQPQHF,TGTGCCAGTAGTCGACAGATTTATAGCAATCAGCCCCAGCATTTT
TRBD2,TRBV6-2/TRBV6-3,TRBJ2-1,many,CASSYQLARNEQFF,TGTGCCAGCAGTTACCAACTAGCGCGGAATGAGCAGTTCTTC
TRBD1,TRBV27,TRBJ2-7,.,CASSPDVGDRVSEQYF,TGTGCCAGCAGTCCCGATGTGGGGGACAGGGTGAGCGAGCAGTACTTC
.,TRBV7-6,TRBJ2-7,few,CASSLALDSSYEQYF,TGTGCCAGCAGCTTAGCGCTCGACAGCTCCTACGAGCAGTACTTC
.,TRBV7-8,TRBJ2-1,many,CASSLRFNEQFF,TGTGCCAGCAGCTTAAGATTCAATGAGCAGTTCTTC
.,TRBV16,TRBJ2-1,.,CASSQSMSVAYNEQFF,TGTGCCAGCAGCCAATCGATGAGCGTTGCCTACAATGAGCAGTTCTTC
.,TRBV3-1,TRBJ2-2,few,CASSLPLLGSGELFF,TGTGCCAGCAGCCTCCCGCTTCTAGGGTCCGGGGAGCTGTTTTTT
.,TRBV3-1,TRBJ1-1,many,CASSQKVNTEAFF,TGTGCCAGCAGCCAAAAGGTCAACACTGAAGCTTTCTTT
TRBD2,TRBV2,TRBJ2-7,many,CAGRTAGVYEQYF,TGTGCCGGACGAACAGCGGGAGTGTACGAGCAGTACTTC
TRBD2,TRBV20-1,TRBJ2-3,.,CSAPVLAGPDTQYF,TGCAGTGCTCCCGTACTAGCGGGACCAGATACGCAGTATTTT
TRBD2,TRBV11-2,TRBJ2-3,many,CASSPTGTSRSDTQYF,TGTGCCAGCAGCCCCACCGGGACTAGCAGGTCAGATACGCAGTATTTT
TRBD2,TRBV18,TRBJ2-1,many,CASSPPSLAGVEQFF,TGTGCCAGCTCACCACCGAGCCTAGCGGGAGTGGAGCAGTTCTTC
.,TRBV6-2/TRBV6-3,TRBJ1-2,.,CASTEHFQTYGYTF,TGTGCCAGCACCGAACACTTTCAGACCTATGGCTACACCTTC
.,TRBV28,TRBJ2-1,many,CASSLQGAYNEQFF,TGTGCCAGCAGTTTACAGGGAGCCTACAATGAGCAGTTCTTC
TRBD1,TRBV28,TRBJ1-3,few,CASSSGQRTGNTIYF,TGTGCCAGCAGTTCGGGACAGAGAACTGGAAACACCATATATTTT
.,TRBV28,TRBJ1-5,.,CASSPPDSNQPQHF,TGTGCCAGCAGCCCACCGGACAGCAATCAGCCCCAGCATTTT
.,TRBV30,TRBJ1-4,few,CAWSSPDRGNEKLFF,TGTGCCTGGAGTTCCCCAGATCGGGGTAATGAAAAACTGTTTTTT
TRBD2,TRBV25-1,TRBJ2-1,many,CASSGGLRLAAYNEQFF,TGTGCCAGCAGTGGGGGACTTAGACTAGCGGCCTACAATGAGCAGTTCTTC
.,TRBV2,TRBJ1-1,many,CASLLQLNTEAFF,TGTGCCAGCTTGCTACAGCTGAACACTGAAGCTTTCTTT
.,TRBV6-5,TRBJ2-7,many,CASSYDSSSYEQYF,TGTGCCAGCTCATATGATTCGAGCTCCTACGAGCAGTACTTC
.,TRBV6-2/TRBV6-3,TRBJ2-7,many,CASSYSYTQYEQYF,TGTGCCAGCAGTTACTCGTACACTCAGTACGAGCAGTACTTC
TRBD1,TRBV30,TRBJ2-5,.,CAWSIADRGRKTQYF,TGTGCCTGGAGTATTGCGGACAGGGGACGAAAGACCCAGTACTTC
.,TRBV28,TRBJ1-1,many,CASTTAGGPNTEAFF,TGTGCCAGCACCACGGCGGGGGGCCCGAACACTGAAGCTTTCTTT
TRBD2,TRBV24-1,TRBJ2-1,.,CATSDWSLAGGHNNEQFF,TGTGCCACCAGTGATTGGTCGCTAGCGGGAGGGCATAACAATGAGCAGTTCTTC
TRBD1,TRBV5-5,TRBJ1-1,.,CASSLSYGEGQGGRTEAFF,TGTGCCAGCAGCTTATCATACGGTGAGGGACAGGGGGGGCGGACTGAAGCTTTCTTT